This T cell receptor beta chain was captured in a study of shared clonotypes between healthy human individuals. Genomic DNA from each subset was divided evenly over several immunoSEQ plates. When replicate PCRs were run on unsorted PBMC, they used approximately 290 ng DNA, some 31,000 T cell genomes. TCRdb keeps only in-frame clones here, not all; method: immunoSEQ multiplex PCR. The table shows 470,000 or so clones, with about 72% occurring only once. The CDR3 covers 16 residues. CDR1 ENHRY and CDR2 SYGVKD come from the germline V gene. V was pared by 11 bases and J by 1 base, with 21 bases between. The chain links TRBV10-3 to TRBJ1-5; D is perhaps TRBD1 (5 bases). The receptor comes from a woman aged 40 to 50 in good health. Some clones in this sample may be carry-over from other donors' samples. The specimen sequenced was PBMCs. As DNA, the CDR3 is TGTGCCTCAACGGCCACGGATGGGGGGAGCAATCAGCCCCAGCATTTT. It encodes CASTATDGGSNQPQHF.